This T cell receptor beta chain was profiled in a study of T cell repertoires in cytomegalovirus infection. On the study more broadly: Public TCR beta signature analysis indicated the presence of both CMV infection and matching HLA type.

In TCRdb, the reads were re-called with MiXCR into one record per CDR3 protein. The sample contains some 300,000 distinct CDR3 sequences, around 10% of which appear only once. Study observations and caveats: Public TCR beta family frequency separated CMV-and-HLA carriers, including in an independent cohort. Across the ex vivo response, the dominant clonotypes were HLA-C-restricted CMV-specific TCR beta clonotypes.

V was shortened by 3 bases and J by 1 base, with 6 bases between the two germline ends. From germline, CDR1 is DFQATT and CDR2 SNEGSKA (reference sequence). The CDR3 is 12 amino acids. Regarding this clonotype: The antigen is not known.

Sequenced material: PBMCs. This chain connects TRBV20-1 to TRBJ1-1; D gene uncertain. This TCR was recovered from a human donor in good health (CMV status not recorded). Some clones in this sample may be carry-over from other donors' samples. CDR3 region: CSASEGNTEAFF. The CDR3 DNA reads as TGCAGTGCTAGCGAGGGGAACACTGAAGCTTTCTTT.